The clone carrying this TCR beta chain was picked up many times. What it binds is unknown. The investigators amplified TCR beta CDR3 regions from RNA transcripts. An initial round of RT-PCR targeting the TCR CDR3 relied on the HTBI primer set. TCRdb used MiXCR to reprocess the multiplex PCR reads, holding one entry per CDR3 protein. The sample includes 360,000 or so distinct CDR3 sequences, around 15% seen only once; the top ten take roughly a fifth. This entry is derived from a study of T cells in Graves' hyperthyroidism and ophthalmopathy. Study observations and caveats: Clonotypes that were expanded in thyroid above 0.001 mostly appeared in blood too.

Trimming stripped 5 bases from V and 0 bases from J, with 11 bases between. Germline V gene data show CDR1 as MNHNS and CDR2 as SASEGT. The CDR3 runs to 14 residues. Sequencing was performed on blood. The receptor's source is a woman aged 60-75 years with Graves' ophthalmopathy. V gene TRBV6-1 combines with J gene TRBJ2-7, with D tentatively TRBD2 (5 bases). The DNA for the CDR3 is TGTGCCAGCAGTACTACTGCGGGCTCCTACGAGCAGTACTTC. Its protein is CASSTTAGSYEQYF.